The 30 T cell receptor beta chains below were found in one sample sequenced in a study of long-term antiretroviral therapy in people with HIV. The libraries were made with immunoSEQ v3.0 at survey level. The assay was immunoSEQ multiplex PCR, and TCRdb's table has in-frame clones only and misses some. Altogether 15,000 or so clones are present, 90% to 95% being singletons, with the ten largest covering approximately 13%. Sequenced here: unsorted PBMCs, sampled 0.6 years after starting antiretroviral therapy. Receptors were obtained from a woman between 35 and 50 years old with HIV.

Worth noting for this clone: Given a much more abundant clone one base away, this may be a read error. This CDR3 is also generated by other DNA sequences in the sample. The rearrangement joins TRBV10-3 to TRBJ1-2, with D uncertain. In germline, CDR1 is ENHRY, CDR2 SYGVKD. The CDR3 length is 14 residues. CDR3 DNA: TGTGCCATCAGTGAGGGACGCACGAGCTATGGTTACACCTTC. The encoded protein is CAISEGRTSYGYTF.

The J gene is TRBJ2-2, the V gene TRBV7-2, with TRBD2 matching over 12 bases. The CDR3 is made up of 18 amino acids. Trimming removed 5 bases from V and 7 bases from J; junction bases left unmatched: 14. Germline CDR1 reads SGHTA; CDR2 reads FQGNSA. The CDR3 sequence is CASSMTSGGPIRLGELFF. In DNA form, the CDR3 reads TGTGCCAGCAGCATGACTAGCGGGGGCCCGATTCGGCTCGGGGAGCTGTTTTTT.

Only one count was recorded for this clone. CDR3: CASSSTGLNYEQYF. The CDR3, as DNA: TGTGCCAGCAGCTCAACCGGACTCAACTACGAGCAGTACTTC. V is TRBV13 and J is TRBJ2-7, with D tentatively TRBD2 (5 bases). Per germline, CDR1 PRHDT and CDR2 FYEKMQ (reference sequence). The CDR3 has 14 residues. V dropped 4 bases and J dropped 3 bases, with 13 bases sitting between them. Complete variable domain (other parts from reference TRBV13 and TRBJ2-7): AAGVIQSPRHLIKEKRETATLKCYPIPRHDTVYWYQQGPGQDPQFLISFYEKMQSDKGSIPDRFSAQQFSDYHSELNMSSLELGDSALYFCASSSTGLNYEQYFGPGTRLTVT.

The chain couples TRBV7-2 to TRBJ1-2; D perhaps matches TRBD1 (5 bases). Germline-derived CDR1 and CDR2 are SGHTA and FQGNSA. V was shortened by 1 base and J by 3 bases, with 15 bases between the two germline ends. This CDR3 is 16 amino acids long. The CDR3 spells CASSLDRGRVDYGYTF. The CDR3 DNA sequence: TGTGCCAGCAGCTTAGACCGTGGCAGGGTGGACTATGGCTACACCTTC.

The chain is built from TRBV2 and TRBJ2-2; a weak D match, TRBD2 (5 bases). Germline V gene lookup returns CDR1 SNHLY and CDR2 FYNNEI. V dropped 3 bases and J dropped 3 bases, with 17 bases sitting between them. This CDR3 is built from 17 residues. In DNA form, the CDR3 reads TGTGCCAGCAGTGATATTCCGGGATCCCCACACACCGGGGAGCTGTTTTTT. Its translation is CASSDIPGSPHTGELFF.

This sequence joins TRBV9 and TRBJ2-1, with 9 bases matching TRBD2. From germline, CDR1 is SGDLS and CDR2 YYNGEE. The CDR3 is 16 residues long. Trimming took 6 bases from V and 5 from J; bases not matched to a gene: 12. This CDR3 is CASNLLAGGDNNEQFF. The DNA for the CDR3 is TGTGCCAGCAACCTCCTTGCGGGGGGGGACAACAATGAGCAGTTCTTC.

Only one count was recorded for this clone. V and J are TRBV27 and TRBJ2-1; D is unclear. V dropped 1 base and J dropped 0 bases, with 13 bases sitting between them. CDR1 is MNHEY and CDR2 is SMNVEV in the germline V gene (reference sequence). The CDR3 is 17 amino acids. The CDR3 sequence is CASSLLGMRSSYNEQFF. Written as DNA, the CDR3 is TGTGCCAGCAGTTTATTAGGGATGAGAAGCTCCTACAATGAGCAGTTCTTC.

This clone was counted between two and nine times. CDR3 coding DNA: TGTGCCAGCAGAGCCGGAGGGGGGGGCACAGATACGCAGTATTTT. This sequence encodes CASRAGGGGTDTQYF. This chain joins TRBV5-6 and TRBJ2-3; TRBD2 might be the D (7 bases). The CDR3 has 15 amino acids. CDR1 SGHDT and CDR2 YYEEEE come from the germline V gene. Trimming removed 5 bases at V and 1 base at J, with 14 bases between.

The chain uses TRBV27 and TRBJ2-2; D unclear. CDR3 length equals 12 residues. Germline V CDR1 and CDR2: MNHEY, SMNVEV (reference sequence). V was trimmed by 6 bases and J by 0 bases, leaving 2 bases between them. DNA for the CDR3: TGTGCCAGCAGGACGAACACCGGGGAGCTGTTTTTT. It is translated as CASRTNTGELFF.

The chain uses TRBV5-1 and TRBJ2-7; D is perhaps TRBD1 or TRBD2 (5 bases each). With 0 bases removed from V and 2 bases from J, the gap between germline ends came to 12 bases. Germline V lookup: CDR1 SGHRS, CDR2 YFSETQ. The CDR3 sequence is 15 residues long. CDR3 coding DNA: TGCGCCAGCAGCTTGGCCGTAGGGGACCCCTACGAGCAGTACTTC. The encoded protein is CASSLAVGDPYEQYF.

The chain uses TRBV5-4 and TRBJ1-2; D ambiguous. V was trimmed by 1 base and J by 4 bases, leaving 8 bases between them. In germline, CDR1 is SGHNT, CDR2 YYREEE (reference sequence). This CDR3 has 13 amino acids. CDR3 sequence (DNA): TGTGCCAGCAGCTTGCGCGGAGTCTATGGCTACACCTTC. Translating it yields CASSLRGVYGYTF.

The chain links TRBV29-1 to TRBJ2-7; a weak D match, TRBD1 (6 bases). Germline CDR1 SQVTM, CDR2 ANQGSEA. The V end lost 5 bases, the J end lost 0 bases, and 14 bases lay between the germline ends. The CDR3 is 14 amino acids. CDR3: CSVIDRSSSYEQYF. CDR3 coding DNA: TGCAGCGTTATAGACAGGTCCAGCTCCTACGAGCAGTACTTC.

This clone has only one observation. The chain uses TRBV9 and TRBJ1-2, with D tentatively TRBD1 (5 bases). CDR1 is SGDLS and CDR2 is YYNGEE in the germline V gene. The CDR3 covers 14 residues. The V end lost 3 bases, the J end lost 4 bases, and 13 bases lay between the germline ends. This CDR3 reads CASSGRGGPYGYTF. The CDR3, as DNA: TGTGCCAGCAGCGGCCGGGGGGGACCCTATGGCTACACCTTC. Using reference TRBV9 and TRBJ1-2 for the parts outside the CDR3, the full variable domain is DSGVTQTPKHLITATGQRVTLRCSPRSGDLSVYWYQQSLDQGLQFLIQYYNGEERAKGNILERFSAQQFPDLHSELNLSSLELGDSALYFCASSGRGGPYGYTFGSGTRLTVV.

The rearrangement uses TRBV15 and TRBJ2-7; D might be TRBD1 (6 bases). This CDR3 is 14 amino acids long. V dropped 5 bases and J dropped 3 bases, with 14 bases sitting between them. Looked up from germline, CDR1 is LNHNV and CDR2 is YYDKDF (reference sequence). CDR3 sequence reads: CATSEGTKIYEQYF. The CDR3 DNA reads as TGTGCCACCAGCGAGGGGACAAAAATCTACGAGCAGTACTTC.

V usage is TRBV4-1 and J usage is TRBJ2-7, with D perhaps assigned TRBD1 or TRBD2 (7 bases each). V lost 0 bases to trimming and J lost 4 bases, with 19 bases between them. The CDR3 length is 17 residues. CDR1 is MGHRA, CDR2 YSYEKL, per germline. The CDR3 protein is CASSQDWGGTVRYEQYF. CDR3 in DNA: TGCGCCAGCAGCCAAGATTGGGGGGGGACAGTCCGGTACGAGCAGTACTTC.

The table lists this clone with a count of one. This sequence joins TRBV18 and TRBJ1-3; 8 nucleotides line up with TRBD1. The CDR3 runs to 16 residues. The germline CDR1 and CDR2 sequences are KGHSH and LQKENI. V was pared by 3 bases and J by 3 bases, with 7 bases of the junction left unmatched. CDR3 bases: TGTGCCAGCTCACCCCTGGACAGGGTCGGTGGAAACACCATATATTTT. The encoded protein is CASSPLDRVGGNTIYF.

The DNA for the CDR3 is TGTGCCAGCAGTGATATCGGGGAGCTGTTTTTT. Translation gives CASSDIGELFF. This chain uses TRBV6-1 with TRBJ2-2, with D unresolved. The ends were cut back, 3 bases at V and 7 bases at J, with 3 bases in the middle. The germline gives CDR1 MNHNS, CDR2 SASEGT. The CDR3 totals 11 residues.

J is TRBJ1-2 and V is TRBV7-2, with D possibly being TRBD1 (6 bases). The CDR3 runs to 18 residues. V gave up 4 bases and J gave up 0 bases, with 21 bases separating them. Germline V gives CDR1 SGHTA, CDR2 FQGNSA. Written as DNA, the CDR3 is TGTGCCAGCAGCTCCCCTGCCGGACAGCTTACAGCTAACTATGGCTACACCTTC. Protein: CASSSPAGQLTANYGYTF.

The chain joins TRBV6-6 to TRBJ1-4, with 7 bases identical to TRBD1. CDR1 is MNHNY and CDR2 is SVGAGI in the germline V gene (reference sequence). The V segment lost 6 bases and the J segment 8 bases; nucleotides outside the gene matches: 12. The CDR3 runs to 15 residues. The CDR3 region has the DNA TGTGCCAGCAGCAACCTTCCGGGACAGACAGAAAAACTGTTTTTT. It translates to CASSNLPGQTEKLFF.

The CDR3 sequence: CASGQNGNYGYTF. In DNA, the CDR3 is TGTGCCAGCGGACAGAATGGAAACTATGGCTACACCTTC. The chain combines TRBV2 with TRBJ1-2; D might be TRBD1 (6 bases). The CDR3 has 13 residues. V was pared by 8 bases and J by 2 bases, with 12 bases between. Germline V gene data show CDR1 as SNHLY and CDR2 as FYNNEI.

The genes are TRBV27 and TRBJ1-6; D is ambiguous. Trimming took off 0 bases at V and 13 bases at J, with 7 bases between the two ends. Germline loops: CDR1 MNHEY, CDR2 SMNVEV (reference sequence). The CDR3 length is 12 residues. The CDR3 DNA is TGTGCCAGCAGTTTATCCGGGTGGCCCCTCCACTTT. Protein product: CASSLSGWPLHF.

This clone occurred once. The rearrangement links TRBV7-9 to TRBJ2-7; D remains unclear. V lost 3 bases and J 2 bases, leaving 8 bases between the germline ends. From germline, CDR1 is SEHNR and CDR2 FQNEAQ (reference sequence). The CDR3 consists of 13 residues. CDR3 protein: CASSFTATYEQYF. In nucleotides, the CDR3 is TGTGCCAGCAGCTTCACTGCTACCTACGAGCAGTACTTC.

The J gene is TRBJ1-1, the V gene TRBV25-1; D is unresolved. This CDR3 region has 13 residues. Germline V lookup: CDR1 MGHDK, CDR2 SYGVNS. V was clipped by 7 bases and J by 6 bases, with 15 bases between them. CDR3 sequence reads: CASTEGGRAEAFF. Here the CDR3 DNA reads TGTGCCAGCACCGAGGGAGGTAGGGCTGAAGCTTTCTTT. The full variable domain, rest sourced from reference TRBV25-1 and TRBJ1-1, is EADIYQTPRYLVIGTGKKITLECSQTMGHDKMYWYQQDPGMELHLIHYSYGVNSTEKGDLSSESTVSRIRTEHFPLTLESARPSHTSQYLCASTEGGRAEAFFGQGTRLTVV.

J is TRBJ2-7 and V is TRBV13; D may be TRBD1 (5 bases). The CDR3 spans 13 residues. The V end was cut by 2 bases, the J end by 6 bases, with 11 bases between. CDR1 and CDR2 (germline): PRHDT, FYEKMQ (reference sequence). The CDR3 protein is CASSLPTGIEQYF. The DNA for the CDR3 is TGTGCCAGCAGCTTACCCACAGGAATCGAGCAGTACTTC.

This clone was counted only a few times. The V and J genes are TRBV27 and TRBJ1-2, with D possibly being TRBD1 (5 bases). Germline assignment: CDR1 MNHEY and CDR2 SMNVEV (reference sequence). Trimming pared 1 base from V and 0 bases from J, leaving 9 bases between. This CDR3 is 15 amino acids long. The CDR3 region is CASSLYGGSNYGYTF. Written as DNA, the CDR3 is TGTGCCAGCAGTTTATATGGGGGTTCTAACTATGGCTACACCTTC.

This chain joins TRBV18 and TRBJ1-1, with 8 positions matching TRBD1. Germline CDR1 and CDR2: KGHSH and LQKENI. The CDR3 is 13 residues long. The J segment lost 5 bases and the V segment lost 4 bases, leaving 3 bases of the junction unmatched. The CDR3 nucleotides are TGTGCCAGCTCACTGGACAGGGTGACTGAAGCTTTCTTT. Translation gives CASSLDRVTEAFF.

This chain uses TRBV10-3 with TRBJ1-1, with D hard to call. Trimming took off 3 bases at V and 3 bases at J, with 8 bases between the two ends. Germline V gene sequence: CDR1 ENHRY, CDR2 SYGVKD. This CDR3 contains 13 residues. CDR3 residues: CAISDLRDTEAFF. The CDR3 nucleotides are TGTGCCATCAGTGACCTGCGGGACACTGAAGCTTTCTTT.

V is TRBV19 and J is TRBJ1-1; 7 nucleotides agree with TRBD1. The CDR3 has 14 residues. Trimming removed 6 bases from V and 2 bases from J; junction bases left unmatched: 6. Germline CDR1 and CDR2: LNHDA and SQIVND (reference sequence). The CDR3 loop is CASSHGTVNTEAFF. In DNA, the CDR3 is TGTGCCAGTAGCCACGGGACAGTTAACACTGAAGCTTTCTTT.

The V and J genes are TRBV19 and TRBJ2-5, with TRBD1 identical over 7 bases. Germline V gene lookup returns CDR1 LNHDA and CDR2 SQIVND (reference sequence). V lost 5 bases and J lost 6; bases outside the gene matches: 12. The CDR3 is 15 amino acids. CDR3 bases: TGTGCCAGTAGTGCTGGGACAGTTGCTAGTCAGACCCAGTACTTC. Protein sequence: CASSAGTVASQTQYF.

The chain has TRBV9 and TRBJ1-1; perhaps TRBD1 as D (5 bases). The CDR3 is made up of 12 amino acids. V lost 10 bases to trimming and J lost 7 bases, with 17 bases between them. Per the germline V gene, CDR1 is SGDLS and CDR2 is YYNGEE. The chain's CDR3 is CASSGDGYEAFF. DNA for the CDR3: TGTGCCTCCTCGGGGGACGGCTATGAAGCTTTCTTT. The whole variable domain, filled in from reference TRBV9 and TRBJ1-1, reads DSGVTQTPKHLITATGQRVTLRCSPRSGDLSVYWYQQSLDQGLQFLIQYYNGEERAKGNILERFSAQQFPDLHSELNLSSLELGDSALYFCASSGDGYEAFFGQGTRLTVV.